A selection of T cell receptor beta chains follows, all from one sample in a study of cytomegalovirus exposure and HLA in healthy donors. Here immunoSEQ multiplex PCR was the method, and the copy in TCRdb shows in-frame clones only, minus some. This sample carries 140,000 to 150,000 clones, around 10% of them seen once, and the ten largest clones take less than 2%. The sample consisted of PBMCs. Receptors were obtained from a man aged 50 or older in good health and CMV-seronegative. CDR3s include the opening cysteine and the closing phenylalanine or tryptophan.

j_gene	v_gene	CDR3aa
TRBJ1-2	TRBV5-4	CASSSLTALLGGYTF
TRBJ2-1	TRBV6-4	CASSDSMTSGGFQFF
TRBJ2-3	TRBV5-6	CASSQRTSGMLGTDTQYF
TRBJ2-1	TRBV30	CAWSIGGDNEQFF
TRBJ1-5	TRBV10-3	CAISDTVGRKDPQPQHF
TRBJ2-3	TRBV6-5	CASSYAQGRHTQYF
TRBJ2-2	TRBV2	CASRSSTGVVDGELFF
TRBJ2-7	TRBV5-1	CASSGGGSPLSYEQYF
TRBJ1-4	TRBV5-8	CASSTDRGLANEKLFF
TRBJ2-5	TRBV10-3	CAISERGETQYF
TRBJ1-6	TRBV10-3	CAISIQWGHYNSPLHF
-	TRBV29-1	CSVEEAASGRAYEQYF
TRBJ2-7	TRBV27	CASSLGGLADEQYF
TRBJ2-6	TRBV15	CATSRDPGAGANVLTF
TRBJ2-7	TRBV19	CASRDTRLAGFYEQYF
TRBJ2-6	TRBV10-1	CASSESNTSSGANVLTF
TRBJ1-5	TRBV28	CASRHPQGAGQPQHF
TRBJ1-1	TRBV28	CASPKDRTRVSMNTEAFF
TRBJ2-7	TRBV11-2	CASSLAFVSYEQYF
TRBJ1-2	TRBV30	CAWSLGTGVNYGYTF
TRBJ1-5	TRBV5-6	CASSSTPRGPQHF
TRBJ2-1	TRBV11-2	CASSLVRRGGSYNEQFF
TRBJ2-2	TRBV9	CASGLAGFTGELFF
TRBJ1-2	TRBV27	CASRPGDSFYYGYTF
TRBJ2-7	TRBV30	CAWRREGYYEQYF
TRBJ2-1	TRBV18	CASSDPSGDYNEQFF
TRBJ1-2	TRBV27	CVSTPAGGNYGYTF
TRBJ1-4	TRBV28	CASSQAGTGGEKLFF
TRBJ2-2	TRBV6-5	CATSKNRGDTGELFF
TRBJ2-7	TRBV5-6	CASSDRVSYEQYF
TRBJ1-1	TRBV28	CASIDFYTEAFF
TRBJ1-2	TRBV6-1	CASSIRGGNYGYTF
TRBJ2-3	TRBV15	CATSNRGHGTDTQYF
TRBJ1-5	TRBV19	CASSPRGNQPQHF
TRBJ2-1	TRBV10-1	CASSLTSGGYNEQFF
TRBJ1-3	TRBV28	CASSGARSGNTIYF
TRBJ1-1	TRBV2	CASSEQVNTEAFF
TRBJ2-1	TRBV4-2	CASSQTYTGYEQFF
TRBJ1-6	TRBV15	CATQTGGESPLHF
TRBJ2-1	TRBV5-8	CASSLPWSSGAFYNEQFF
TRBJ2-5	TRBV9	CASSANPSGGAEETQYF
TRBJ1-2	TRBV7-2	CASLPGLANYGYTF
TRBJ2-2	TRBV2	CASSEARNRGTGELFF
TRBJ2-7	TRBV2	CASSVLQGKYEQYF
TRBJ1-1	TRBV29-1	CSLSPGQGATEAFF
TRBJ1-2	TRBV11-2	CASSLVSARTGGYGYTF
TRBJ1-5	TRBV12-5	CASGLVLTGGAQPQHF
TRBJ1-5	TRBV19	CASCRGGTGESNQPQHF
TRBJ2-2	TRBV7-3	CASSSEFGPGELFF
TRBJ2-1	TRBV7-3	CASSADSRGLDEQFF
TRBJ1-3	TRBV28	CASSTGGKVYTIYF
TRBJ2-5	TRBV5-1	CASSLGLAVASRGETQYF
TRBJ2-2	TRBV19	CASLREANTGELFF
TRBJ2-2	TRBV2	CASTQERDRGRGELFF